A selection of T cell receptor beta chains follows, all from one sample in a study of cytomegalovirus exposure and HLA in healthy donors. This table comes from immunoSEQ multiplex PCR, and its TCRdb copy is limited to in-frame clones, with some not included. This sample has around 84,000 clones, with approximately 80% found just once. The sequenced sample consisted of PBMCs. The source is a human donor in good health. The CDR3 runs from the conserved cysteine through the conserved F or W. Fields, in order: D gene, J gene, V gene, clone size, CDR3 DNA, CDR3 protein. D genes are given only for firm matches. Part of the rows lack a size; the others show once, few, many or a class for expanded clones.

D gene: NA
J gene: TRBJ1-5
V gene: TRBV6-5
clone size: few
CDR3 DNA: TGTGCCAGTCCCCGCGGGGGCAGGGATCAGCCCCAGCATTTT
CDR3 protein: CASPRGGRDQPQHF

D gene: NA
J gene: TRBJ2-7
V gene: TRBV27
clone size: NA
CDR3 DNA: TGTGCCAGCAGTTTAGGGGTCCGGGATTGCGAGCAGTACTTC
CDR3 protein: CASSLGVRDCEQYF

D gene: TRBD2
J gene: TRBJ2-3
V gene: TRBV6-5
clone size: NA
CDR3 DNA: TGTGCCAGCAGTTACGCGGGGGGAACTAGCACAGATACGCAGTATTTT
CDR3 protein: CASSYAGGTSTDTQYF

D gene: TRBD1
J gene: TRBJ1-1
V gene: TRBV6-6
clone size: NA
CDR3 DNA: TGTGCCAGCAGTCAGACAGGGGGCACTGAAGCTTTCTTT
CDR3 protein: CASSQTGGTEAFF

D gene: NA
J gene: TRBJ2-7
V gene: TRBV7-9
clone size: NA
CDR3 DNA: TGTTCCAGCAGCTTCTCCCCCTCCTACGAGCAGTACTTC
CDR3 protein: CSSSFSPSYEQYF

D gene: TRBD1
J gene: TRBJ1-4
V gene: TRBV6-5
clone size: NA
CDR3 DNA: TGTGCCAGCAACGACAGGGGGCGCGGAGAAAAACTGTTTTTT
CDR3 protein: CASNDRGRGEKLFF

D gene: NA
J gene: TRBJ1-1
V gene: TRBV27
clone size: NA
CDR3 DNA: TGTGCCAGTAATAGGAGGGTTGACGACACTGAAGCTTTCTTT
CDR3 protein: CASNRRVDDTEAFF

D gene: TRBD1
J gene: TRBJ1-1
V gene: TRBV6-1
clone size: NA
CDR3 DNA: TGTGCCAGCCTCGGTCCGGGACAGTTGAACACTGAAGCTTTCTTT
CDR3 protein: CASLGPGQLNTEAFF

D gene: TRBD2
J gene: TRBJ2-5
V gene: TRBV5-1
clone size: NA
CDR3 DNA: TGCGCCAGCAGCTTGGCTAGCGGGGGGATGGGAGAGACCCAGTACTTC
CDR3 protein: CASSLASGGMGETQYF

D gene: NA
J gene: TRBJ2-6
V gene: TRBV9
clone size: NA
CDR3 DNA: TGTGCCAGCACCAGGGGCTCTGGGGCCAACGTCCTGACTTTC
CDR3 protein: CASTRGSGANVLTF

D gene: NA
J gene: TRBJ2-3
V gene: TRBV7-8
clone size: once
CDR3 DNA: TGTGCCAGCAGCTCCTCGGGGGATACGCAGTATTTT
CDR3 protein: CASSSSGDTQYF

D gene: NA
J gene: TRBJ1-4
V gene: TRBV30
clone size: NA
CDR3 DNA: TGTGCCTGGAGTGAAGCAAATAATGAAAAACTGTTTTTT
CDR3 protein: CAWSEANNEKLFF

D gene: TRBD1
J gene: TRBJ2-6
V gene: TRBV4-1
clone size: NA
CDR3 DNA: TGCGCCAGCAGCCAAGATATACGACAGGGGGCTCTAGGGGCCAACGTCCTGACTTTC
CDR3 protein: CASSQDIRQGALGANVLTF

D gene: TRBD1
J gene: TRBJ1-1
V gene: TRBV27
clone size: NA
CDR3 DNA: TGTGCCAGCACCTGGACAGGGTCGAACACTGAAGCTTTCTTT
CDR3 protein: CASTWTGSNTEAFF

D gene: NA
J gene: TRBJ2-7
V gene: TRBV28
clone size: NA
CDR3 DNA: TGTGCCAGCAGTTTAACAGGTAACTACGAGCAGTACTTC
CDR3 protein: CASSLTGNYEQYF

D gene: NA
J gene: TRBJ1-4
V gene: TRBV7-6
clone size: NA
CDR3 DNA: TGTGCCAGCAGCCTAGGGGAGGGGGCTAATGAAAAACTGTTTTTT
CDR3 protein: CASSLGEGANEKLFF

D gene: NA
J gene: TRBJ1-2
V gene: TRBV19
clone size: NA
CDR3 DNA: TGTGCCAGTACCCCCGGGTGGAACTATGGCTACCCCTTC
CDR3 protein: CASTPGWNYGYPF

D gene: NA
J gene: TRBJ2-7
V gene: TRBV4-1
clone size: once
CDR3 DNA: TGCGCCAGCAGCCCCAAACCTACTCCCCCCGAGCAGTACTTC
CDR3 protein: CASSPKPTPPEQYF

D gene: TRBD1
J gene: TRBJ1-2
V gene: TRBV6-5
clone size: NA
CDR3 DNA: TGTGCCAGCAGTCCCAGGCCGGACAGGGGGCTTGGCTACACCTTC
CDR3 protein: CASSPRPDRGLGYTF

D gene: NA
J gene: TRBJ1-3
V gene: TRBV2
clone size: NA
CDR3 DNA: TGTGCCAGCAGTTCACAGGGAGGGGGGTCTGGAAACACCATATATTTT
CDR3 protein: CASSSQGGGSGNTIYF

D gene: NA
J gene: TRBJ1-2
V gene: TRBV4-2
clone size: NA
CDR3 DNA: TGTGCCAGCAGCCAAGGACAGCTCAGCTCTTACTTGGGCTACACCTTC
CDR3 protein: CASSQGQLSSYLGYTF

D gene: NA
J gene: TRBJ1-1
V gene: TRBV2
clone size: NA
CDR3 DNA: TGTGCCAGCAGGCCAGAACAGGCGAAGAACACTGAAGCTTTCTTT
CDR3 protein: CASRPEQAKNTEAFF

D gene: NA
J gene: TRBJ1-2
V gene: TRBV18
clone size: NA
CDR3 DNA: TGTGCCAGCTCACCACCTTCTTCAGCTAACTATGGCTACACCTTC
CDR3 protein: CASSPPSSANYGYTF

D gene: TRBD1
J gene: TRBJ2-7
V gene: TRBV29-1
clone size: NA
CDR3 DNA: TGCAGCGTTGAGTGGTTAGCAGGGGGCTCCTACGAGCAGTACTTC
CDR3 protein: CSVEWLAGGSYEQYF

D gene: TRBD2
J gene: TRBJ2-7
V gene: TRBV5-1
clone size: once
CDR3 DNA: TGCGCCAGCAGCTTGATTCCGGGAGGCGAGCAGTACTTC
CDR3 protein: CASSLIPGGEQYF

D gene: NA
J gene: TRBJ1-3
V gene: TRBV19
clone size: NA
CDR3 DNA: TGTGCCAGTAGTAGCTGGCCCTCGGGAGATGGAAACACCATATATTTT
CDR3 protein: CASSSWPSGDGNTIYF

D gene: NA
J gene: TRBJ1-6
V gene: TRBV19
clone size: NA
CDR3 DNA: TGTGCCAGCAGGACAACTTATAATTCACCCCTCCACTTT
CDR3 protein: CASRTTYNSPLHF

D gene: NA
J gene: TRBJ2-5
V gene: TRBV7-8
clone size: NA
CDR3 DNA: TGTGCCAGCAGCCCCGGGACCGCGGGGGAGACCCAGTACTTC
CDR3 protein: CASSPGTAGETQYF

D gene: NA
J gene: TRBJ1-5
V gene: TRBV13
clone size: once
CDR3 DNA: TGTGCCAGCAGCCCGGGGAATAATCAGCCCCAGCATTTT
CDR3 protein: CASSPGNNQPQHF

D gene: TRBD1
J gene: TRBJ1-2
V gene: TRBV7-9
clone size: once
CDR3 DNA: TGTGCCAGCAGCCCAGGGCGACAGGGCGAAGGGGGCTACACCTTC
CDR3 protein: CASSPGRQGEGGYTF

D gene: TRBD1
J gene: TRBJ2-7
V gene: TRBV19
clone size: NA
CDR3 DNA: TGTGCCAGTAGGGAGCAACAGGGGAATTCCTACGAGCAGTACTTC
CDR3 protein: CASREQQGNSYEQYF

D gene: TRBD2
J gene: TRBJ2-1
V gene: TRBV6-4
clone size: NA
CDR3 DNA: TGTGCCAGCAGTGTTAGCGGGGGGGCCAATGAGCAGTTCTTC
CDR3 protein: CASSVSGGANEQFF

D gene: NA
J gene: TRBJ2-3
V gene: TRBV4-2
clone size: NA
CDR3 DNA: TGTGCCAGCAGCCAAGGAGGGGGGGCCACAGATACGCAGTATTTT
CDR3 protein: CASSQGGGATDTQYF

D gene: NA
J gene: TRBJ2-3
V gene: TRBV13
clone size: NA
CDR3 DNA: TGTGCCAGCAGCTTAGCCCCCAGGGGCACAGATACGCAGTATTTT
CDR3 protein: CASSLAPRGTDTQYF

D gene: NA
J gene: TRBJ2-1
V gene: TRBV6-5
clone size: NA
CDR3 DNA: TGTGCCAGCAGTTACTCGTCGGGTCCGGACAATGAGCAGTTCTTC
CDR3 protein: CASSYSSGPDNEQFF

D gene: TRBD2
J gene: TRBJ2-5
V gene: TRBV11-2
clone size: NA
CDR3 DNA: TGTGCCAGCAGGCCAACCGGGACTAGGGGAGAGACCCAGTACTTC
CDR3 protein: CASRPTGTRGETQYF

D gene: TRBD1
J gene: TRBJ1-5
V gene: TRBV19
clone size: NA
CDR3 DNA: TGTGCCGCAGGGGGCGAACAGCCCCAGCATTTT
CDR3 protein: CAAGGEQPQHF

D gene: TRBD1
J gene: TRBJ1-1
V gene: TRBV2
clone size: few
CDR3 DNA: TGTGCCAGCAGTGGGGGGACAGGGGGGGACACTGAAGCTTTCTTT
CDR3 protein: CASSGGTGGDTEAFF

D gene: NA
J gene: TRBJ1-5
V gene: TRBV7-2
clone size: NA
CDR3 DNA: TGTGCCAGCAGCCCAAATCGGAGGTGGCCCCAGCATTTT
CDR3 protein: CASSPNRRWPQHF

D gene: TRBD1
J gene: TRBJ2-3
V gene: TRBV19
clone size: NA
CDR3 DNA: TGTGCCAGTAGTACAGACAGGGTAATAACAGATACGCAGTATTTT
CDR3 protein: CASSTDRVITDTQYF

D gene: TRBD1
J gene: TRBJ1-5
V gene: TRBV7-9
clone size: NA
CDR3 DNA: TGTGCCAGCAGCTCTTATGGAGCCGCCGGGACAGGGGCCGAGGTTCCCCAGCATTTT
CDR3 protein: CASSSYGAAGTGAEVPQHF

D gene: TRBD2
J gene: TRBJ2-5
V gene: TRBV4-3
clone size: once
CDR3 DNA: TGCGCCAGCAGCCCCCGGACTAGCGGGGGGCAAGAGACCCAGTACTTC
CDR3 protein: CASSPRTSGGQETQYF

D gene: NA
J gene: TRBJ1-2
V gene: TRBV5-1
clone size: NA
CDR3 DNA: TGCGCCAGCAGCCCGGGGTTCGATGGCTACCCCTTC
CDR3 protein: CASSPGFDGYPF

D gene: TRBD1
J gene: TRBJ2-1
V gene: TRBV5-6
clone size: NA
CDR3 DNA: TGTGCCAGCAGCTTCGGGACAGCCCGCAATGAGCAGTTCTTC
CDR3 protein: CASSFGTARNEQFF

D gene: NA
J gene: TRBJ1-5
V gene: TRBV7-2
clone size: NA
CDR3 DNA: TGTGCCAGCAGCTACCGTGGACAGCCCCAGAATTTT
CDR3 protein: CASSYRGQPQNF

D gene: TRBD2
J gene: TRBJ2-3
V gene: TRBV7-2
clone size: many
CDR3 DNA: TGTGCCAGCAGCTTAGGTCTTTCCCCGGGGGGGGCCGCGGATACGCAGTATTTT
CDR3 protein: CASSLGLSPGGAADTQYF

D gene: TRBD2
J gene: TRBJ2-7
V gene: TRBV7-6
clone size: once
CDR3 DNA: TGTGCCAGCAGCCCCAGCTGGCGGGGGGACTCTAAAGAGCAGTACTTC
CDR3 protein: CASSPSWRGDSKEQYF

D gene: NA
J gene: TRBJ1-1
V gene: TRBV5-4
clone size: few
CDR3 DNA: TGTGCCAGCAGCTTGGCAGCGGGGTTTGAAGCTTTCTTT
CDR3 protein: CASSLAAGFEAFF

D gene: TRBD1
J gene: TRBJ2-7
V gene: TRBV11-1
clone size: NA
CDR3 DNA: TGTGCCAGCAGCCCCCGGGACAGGGTTTACGAGCAGTACTTC
CDR3 protein: CASSPRDRVYEQYF

D gene: NA
J gene: TRBJ2-4
V gene: TRBV20-1
clone size: NA
CDR3 DNA: TGCAGTGCGTCGACACAAAACATTCAGTACTTC
CDR3 protein: CSASTQNIQYF

D gene: TRBD2
J gene: TRBJ2-5
V gene: TRBV4-2
clone size: NA
CDR3 DNA: TGTGCCAGCAGGGGAGGGAACCAAGAGACCCAGTACTTC
CDR3 protein: CASRGGNQETQYF

D gene: NA
J gene: TRBJ1-1
V gene: TRBV9
clone size: NA
CDR3 DNA: TGTGCCAGCAGCGTAGGAGGCGATGCCTCCACTGAAGCTTTCTTT
CDR3 protein: CASSVGGDASTEAFF

D gene: TRBD2
J gene: TRBJ2-5
V gene: TRBV7-9
clone size: few
CDR3 DNA: TGTGCCAGCAGCACTAGAAGCGGGGGGGCCGGAGCTGCGACCCAGTACTTC
CDR3 protein: CASSTRSGGAGAATQYF

D gene: TRBD1
J gene: TRBJ1-6
V gene: TRBV5-1
clone size: NA
CDR3 DNA: TGCGCCAGCAGCGGACAGGGGGATTCACCCCTCCACTTT
CDR3 protein: CASSGQGDSPLHF

D gene: TRBD1
J gene: TRBJ1-2
V gene: TRBV18
clone size: NA
CDR3 DNA: TGTGCCAGCTCACCGGCAGGGGGCGAGCGAGGCTACACCTTC
CDR3 protein: CASSPAGGERGYTF